Below, one T cell receptor beta chain is given with its context. Its antigen remains unidentified. No base-level quality is on record; no much larger clone is a single base apart. From the cysteine up to the phenylalanine, the CDR3 has a length of 13 residues. Only the CDR3 DNA stays, 39 bases, in frame from base 1. V loses 8 bases at its end and J loses 1 base; junction bases beyond the gene matches: 3. The germline V gene encodes CDR1 SNHLY and CDR2 FYNNEI. This entry comes from a study of vaccination and CD4 T cells after COVID-19 (dated by TCRdb to between 2022 and 2023). About the full investigation: Convalescent patients had a positive SARS-CoV-2 result on nasal swab PCR, and of these patients, several had mild disease and one had severe disease. The time from the second vaccine dose to post-vaccine blood sampling had a median of roughly 70 days and ranged from about 13 to 250 days. Post-COVID blood samples were collected from convalescent patients a median of around 100 days after diagnosis, with a range of roughly 30 to 170 days. For stimulating the cultures, overlapping spike peptide pools were used, derived from SARS-CoV-2 as well as from the common cold coronaviruses HCoV-NL63, HCoV-OC43 and HCoV-229E. Control cultures received a CEFX viral epitope pool as the positive control, an HIV-1 Nef peptide pool as the negative control, or no peptide. Each participant got two doses of either the Pfizer-BioNTech BNT162b2 vaccine (n=8) or the Moderna mRNA-1273 vaccine (n=2). In the convalescent cohort there were six males and four females, among whom were two Hispanic individuals, seven Caucasians, two Asians and one multiracial person. In under twelve COVID-19 convalescent patients and a few infection-naive healthy vaccine recipients, researchers compared the spike-specific CD4+ TCR repertoire from before mRNA vaccination with the repertoire from after. What the research found in general, with its limitations: In convalescent patients, nearly all vaccine-specific clones (304 of 307) were found to be mono-reactive for SARS-CoV-2 spike rather than cross-reactive with common cold coronaviruses. The median count of SARS-CoV-2-reactive clonotypes went up from 20 to 25 after infection to approximately 40 after vaccination, although the change was not significant. The study included relatively few convalescent patients and did not analyze early timepoints after natural infection. Among the post-vaccine SARS-CoV-2-reactive clones in convalescent patients, a median approximately 86% showed up only after vaccination, which suggests vaccine-specific priming.

The treatment or condition label here, explained by the study, means: roughly ten-day PBMC culture with coronavirus spike peptide pools or control peptides (ViraFEST assay). The ViraFEST assay, used in the study, expanded antigen-specific T cells with peptide pools and then identified the expanded clonotypes through TCR sequencing. The positive SARS-CoV-2 PCR tests of the convalescent patients were dated from March to December 2020, before the Alpha, Beta and Delta variants emerged in the United States. Roughly 2.1 million PBMCs per well were cultured in IMDM with approximately 5% human AB serum and 8.5 to 10 IU/ml IL-2, plus 10 ug/ml peptide pools. Half of the culture medium was replaced with fresh IL-2-containing medium on days 3 and 7. After around 11 days of culture, CD4+ T cells were isolated by negative selection using the EasySep CD4+ T cell isolation kit. Ficoll-Paque Plus gradient centrifugation was used to isolate PBMCs from whole blood, and the isolated PBMCs were then either used fresh or cryopreserved at -140C. In general, triplicate wells were set up for every culture condition.

The protocol used for the library was PCR. DNA from cultured CD4+ T cells was subjected to TCR sequencing with the Oncomine TCR Beta short-read assay at the Johns Hopkins FTIC core. Genomic DNA was extracted from the cultured CD4+ T cells with the QIAamp micro DNA kit. Oncomine TCR Beta libraries from cultured CD4+ T cells were pooled with unique dual indexes and sequenced on an Illumina iSeq 100. On the study's bioinformatics: Non-productive sequences were removed, and CDR3s not starting with C, not ending with F or W, or shorter than 7 amino acids were discarded. Antigen-specific clonotypes were identified using the MANAFEST web application through comparison of peptide-stimulated wells with reference and other culture wells. Positive clones required FDR below 0.05, an odds ratio above 5, and productive frequency above 0.1% in at least two of three replicate wells. A clonotype counted as cross-reactive if it showed significant expansion both in the SARS-CoV-2 spike wells and in at least one common cold coronavirus spike condition. Levenshtein distances (stringdist) and unrooted phylogenetic trees (ape) in R version 3.6.1 were used to assess CDR3 homology. The public reads were reanalyzed by TCRdb: fastp trimming at Q25, MiXCR alignment, in-frame beta chains only. Under each unique CDR3 protein, matching rows form one entry showing the most common genes and DNA. Clone size and V and J calls follow TCRdb, not the original study. Present in this sample are some 13,000 distinct CDR3 sequences, 50% to 65% of which were seen just once. The ten largest make up roughly 12% of the sample.

Source material: CD4+ T cells from blood, cultured in vitro. This sequence uses TRBV2 and TRBJ2-3, with 7 bases in between that match TRBD2. The receptor's source is a human donor who had recovered from COVID-19. The DNA sequence follows: TGTGCCAGCGAGGCGGGGGGCACAGATACGCAGTATTTT. Its translation reads: CASEAGGTDTQYF.